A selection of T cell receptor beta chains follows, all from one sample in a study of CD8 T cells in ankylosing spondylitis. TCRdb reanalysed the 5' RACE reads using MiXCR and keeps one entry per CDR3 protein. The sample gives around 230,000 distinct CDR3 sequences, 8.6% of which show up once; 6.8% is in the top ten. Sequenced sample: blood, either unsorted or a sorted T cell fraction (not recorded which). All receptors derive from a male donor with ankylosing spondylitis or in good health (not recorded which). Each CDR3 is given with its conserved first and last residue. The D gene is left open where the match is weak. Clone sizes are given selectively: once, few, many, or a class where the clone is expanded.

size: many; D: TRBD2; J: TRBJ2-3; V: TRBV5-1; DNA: TGCGCCAGCAGCCCTGGAGCGGGAGGGCCTGCAGATACGCAGTATTTT; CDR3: CASSPGAGGPADTQYF
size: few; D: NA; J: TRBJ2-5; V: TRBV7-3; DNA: TGTGCCAGCAGCTCAGGGGTCAGGGCCCTTCAAGAGACCCAGTACTTC; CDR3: CASSSGVRALQETQYF
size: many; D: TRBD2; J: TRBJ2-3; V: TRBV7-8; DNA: TGTGCCAGCAGCTTGGCCCGACTAGCGAGCACAGATACGCAGTATTTT; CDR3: CASSLARLASTDTQYF
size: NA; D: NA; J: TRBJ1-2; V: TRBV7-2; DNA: TGTGCCAGCAGCGTCTACAGGGCCCGTAGTGGCTACACCTTC; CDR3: CASSVYRARSGYTF
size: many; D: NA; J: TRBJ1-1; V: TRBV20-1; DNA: TGCAGTGCTAGAGATCGGGGGGGAGGAGGGGACACTGAAGCTTTCTTT; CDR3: CSARDRGGGGDTEAFF
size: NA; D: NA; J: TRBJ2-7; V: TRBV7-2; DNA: TGTGCCAGCAGCCCCTCTCGGGCTACCGGATACGAGCAGTACTTC; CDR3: CASSPSRATGYEQYF
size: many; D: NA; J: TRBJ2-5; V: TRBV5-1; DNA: TGCGCCAGCAGCTTAAACCCGGGACTTCAAGAGACCCAGTACTTC; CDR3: CASSLNPGLQETQYF
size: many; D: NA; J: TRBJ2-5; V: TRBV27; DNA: TGTGCCAGCAGTTTAACATCGGGACCCGCAAACCAAGAGACCCAGTACTTC; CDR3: CASSLTSGPANQETQYF
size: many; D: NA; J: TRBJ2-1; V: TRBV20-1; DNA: TGCAGTGCTAGAGGGACGGAGTTCTACAATGAGCAGTTCTTC; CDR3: CSARGTEFYNEQFF
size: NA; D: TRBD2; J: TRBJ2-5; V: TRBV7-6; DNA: TGTGCCAGCAGCCCCCCTAGCGGGTATCAAGAGACCCAGTACTTC; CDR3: CASSPPSGYQETQYF
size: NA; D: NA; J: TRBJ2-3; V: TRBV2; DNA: TGTGCCAGCAGGGAGTCTAGCGTTACGCAGTATTTT; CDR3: CASRESSVTQYF
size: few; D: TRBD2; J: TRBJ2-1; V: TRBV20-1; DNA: TGCAGTGCTAGCGGGAGGTCCTACAATGAGCAGTTCTTC; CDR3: CSASGRSYNEQFF
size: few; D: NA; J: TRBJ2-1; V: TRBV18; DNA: TGTGCCAGCTCACCAACAGGAACCTACAATGAGCAGTTCTTC; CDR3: CASSPTGTYNEQFF
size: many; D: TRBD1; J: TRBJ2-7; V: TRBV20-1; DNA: TGCAGTGCAGAAGGGACAGGGCGCAACTACGAGCAGTACTTC; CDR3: CSAEGTGRNYEQYF
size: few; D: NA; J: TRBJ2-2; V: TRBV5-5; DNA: TGTGCCAGCAGTTTTCTGACAGACACCGGGGAGCTGTTTTTT; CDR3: CASSFLTDTGELFF
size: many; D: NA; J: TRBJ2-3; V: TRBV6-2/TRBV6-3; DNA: TGTGCCAGCAGTTTGACAGTCACAGATACGCAGTATTTT; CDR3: CASSLTVTDTQYF
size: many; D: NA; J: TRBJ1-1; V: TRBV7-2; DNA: TGTGCCAGCAGCTTAGCTTGGGGAAACACTGAAGCTTTCTTT; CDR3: CASSLAWGNTEAFF
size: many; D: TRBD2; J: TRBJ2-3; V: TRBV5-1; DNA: TGCGCCAGCACGACCATCAGCGGGGGGAGCACAGATACGCAGTATTTT; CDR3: CASTTISGGSTDTQYF
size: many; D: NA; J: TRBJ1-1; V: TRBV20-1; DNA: TGCAGTGCTAGTTGGGGACACACTGAAGCTTTCTTT; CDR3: CSASWGHTEAFF
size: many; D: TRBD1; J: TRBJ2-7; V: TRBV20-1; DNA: TGCAGTGCTAGCGGTCCCGGACAGGGCCGACAAGAGCAGTACTTC; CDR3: CSASGPGQGRQEQYF
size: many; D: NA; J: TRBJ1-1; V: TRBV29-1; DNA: TGCAGCGTTTACTCAAACACTGAAGCTTTCTTT; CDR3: CSVYSNTEAFF
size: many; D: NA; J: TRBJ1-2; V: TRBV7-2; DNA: TGTGCCAGCAGCTTAGGGTGGACAGAATATGGCTACACCTTC; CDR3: CASSLGWTEYGYTF
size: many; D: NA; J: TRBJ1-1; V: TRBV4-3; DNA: TGCGCCAGCAGCCAGATCAGAGACACTGAAGCTTTCTTT; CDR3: CASSQIRDTEAFF
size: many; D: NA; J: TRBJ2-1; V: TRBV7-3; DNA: TGTGCCAGCAGCTTAAGGGGGCAGGCGAGCTCCTACAATGAGCAGTTCTTC; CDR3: CASSLRGQASSYNEQFF
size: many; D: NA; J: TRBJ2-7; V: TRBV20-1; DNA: TGCAGTGCTAGATCCCCGGGTGGGGTAACCGAGCAGTACTTC; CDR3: CSARSPGGVTEQYF
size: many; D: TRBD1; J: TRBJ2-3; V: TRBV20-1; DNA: TGCAGTGCTAGAGGACAGGGGATGGCAGATACGCAGTATTTT; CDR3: CSARGQGMADTQYF
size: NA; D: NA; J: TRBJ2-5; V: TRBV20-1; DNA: TGCAGTGCTAGAGATCCCCAGGGGAGGGAGACCCAGTACTTC; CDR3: CSARDPQGRETQYF
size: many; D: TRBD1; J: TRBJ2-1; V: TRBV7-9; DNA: TGTGCCAGCAGCTTTGAGAGACAGGGGAATGAGCAGTTCTTC; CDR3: CASSFERQGNEQFF
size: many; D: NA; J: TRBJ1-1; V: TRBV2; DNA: TGTGCCAGCAGTCCGTCGAGGCGCTCTGAAGCTTTCTTT; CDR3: CASSPSRRSEAFF
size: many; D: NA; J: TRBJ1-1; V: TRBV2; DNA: TGTGCCACCTCCCTGGAAGGGCGGACAACTGAAGCTTTCTTT; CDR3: CATSLEGRTTEAFF
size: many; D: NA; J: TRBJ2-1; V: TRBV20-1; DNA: TGCAGTGCTGAAGGGGCTAGCAGTTGGTCCTACAATGAGCAGTTCTTC; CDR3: CSAEGASSWSYNEQFF
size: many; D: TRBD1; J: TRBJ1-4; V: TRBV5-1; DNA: TGCGCCAGCAGCAGCGGGACAGCTGAAAAACTGTTTTTT; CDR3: CASSSGTAEKLFF
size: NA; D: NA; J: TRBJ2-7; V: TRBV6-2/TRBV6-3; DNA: TGTGCCAGCAGTTACAGGCGGGGGCTCTCCTACGAGCAGTACTTC; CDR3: CASSYRRGLSYEQYF
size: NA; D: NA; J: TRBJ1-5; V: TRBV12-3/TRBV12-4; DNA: TGTGCCAGCAGGGAACAGGGTGGGGTCAATCAGCCCCAGCATTTT; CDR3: CASREQGGVNQPQHF
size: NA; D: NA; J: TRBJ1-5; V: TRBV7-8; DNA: TGTGCCAGCAGTCGCGTGGGGCGGACAGAGGGGGTTAATAGCAATCAGCCCCAGCATTTT; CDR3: CASSRVGRTEGVNSNQPQHF
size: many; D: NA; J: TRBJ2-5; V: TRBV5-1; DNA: TGCGCCAGCAGCTTGGCAGGCGAGACCCAGTACTTC; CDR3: CASSLAGETQYF
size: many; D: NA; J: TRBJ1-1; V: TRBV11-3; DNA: TGTGCCAGCAGCTTAGGGTGGGAGCGGAACACTGAAGCTTTCTTT; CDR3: CASSLGWERNTEAFF
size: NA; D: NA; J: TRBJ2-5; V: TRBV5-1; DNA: TGCGCCAGCAGCTTCGAAGCCCGCCCAGAGACCCAGTACTTC; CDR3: CASSFEARPETQYF
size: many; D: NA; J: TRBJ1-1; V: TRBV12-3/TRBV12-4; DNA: TGTGCCAGCAGTTTTGGGGGCGGCGACACTGAAGCTTTCTTT; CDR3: CASSFGGGDTEAFF
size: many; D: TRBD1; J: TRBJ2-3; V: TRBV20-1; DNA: TGCAGTGCTAGTCCCTCCGGGACAGGGGGAAGGGGCACAGATACGCAGTATTTT; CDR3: CSASPSGTGGRGTDTQYF
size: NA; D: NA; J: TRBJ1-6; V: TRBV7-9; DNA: TGTGCCAGCAGCTTAGAGGCGGGGAGGAGATCACCCCTCCACTTT; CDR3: CASSLEAGRRSPLHF